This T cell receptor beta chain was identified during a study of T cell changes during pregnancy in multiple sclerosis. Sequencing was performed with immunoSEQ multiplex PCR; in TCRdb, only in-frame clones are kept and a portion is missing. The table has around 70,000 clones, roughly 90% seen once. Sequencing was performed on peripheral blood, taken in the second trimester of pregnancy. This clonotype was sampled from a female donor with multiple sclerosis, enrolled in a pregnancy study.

CDR3 loop: CASSENPVNSPLHF. The CDR3 nucleotides read TGTGCCAGCAGTGAAAACCCAGTAAATTCACCCCTCCACTTT. The V call is TRBV2, the J call TRBJ1-6, with D uncertain. Trimming left V 2 bases short and J 7 bases short, with 9 bases between. The CDR3 has 14 amino acids. The germline CDR1 and CDR2 sequences are SNHLY and FYNNEI.